The entry below gives a single T cell receptor beta chain sequence along with its context. It has no known antigen specificity. Base qualities are not recorded, but no much larger clone differs from it by a single base. Inclusive of the bounding cysteine and phenylalanine, the CDR3 is 15 residues long. Here the CDR3 DNA is all that survives: 45 bases in frame from base 1. In the germline V gene, CDR1 corresponds to SGHRS and CDR2 to YFSETQ. V ends up 4 bases short and J 8 bases short, with an unmatched junction base count of 10. The study evaluated CTLA-4 blockade (ipilimumab) given together with focal radiation therapy in patients who had chemo-refractory metastatic non-small-cell lung cancer. The data were obtained in a study of radiotherapy plus CTLA-4 blockade in lung cancer listed by TCRdb under 2018. For context, the study as a whole: Objective responses were observed in approximately 17% of enrolled patients, and disease control was achieved in approximately 32%.

The library was obtained by the immunoSEQ multiplex PCR assay. As stored in TCRdb, this immuneACCESS dataset retains in-frame rearrangements with V and J assigned. A fraction of the clones does not appear; measured against another copy, unresolved V genes explain less than half of the discrepancy, and the remainder lacks a known reason. The sample data list 60,000 to 70,000 clones, and 65% to 80% of these were observed just once. In total, the top ten clones hold approximately 9.3% of the sample. Study-wide findings and limitations: TCR clones derived from tumors expanded in peripheral blood after treatment with radiotherapy and ipilimumab. The strongest predictors of response, as reported, were early dynamic changes in blood T cell clones along with a rise in serum interferon-beta after radiation.

Specimen: peripheral blood, collected from a patient treated with radiotherapy plus ipilimumab. This TCR derives from a human donor with non-small cell lung cancer who had a complete response to radiotherapy plus ipilimumab. The rearrangement joined TRBV5-1 to TRBJ1-4, and 8 junction bases match TRBD1. The DNA sequence is as follows: TGCGCCAGCAGCCCCGACAGGGGTACATTGGAAAAACTGTTTTTT. This codes for CASSPDRGTLEKLFF. When the CDR3 is completed using the reference TRBV5-1 and TRBJ1-4 genes on either side, the full variable domain is KAGVTQTPRYLIKTRGQQVTLSCSPISGHRSVSWYQQTPGQGLQFLFEYFSETQRNKGNFPGRFSGRQFSNSRSEMNVSTLELGDSALYLCASSPDRGTLEKLFFGSGTQLSVL.